Sequencing of this T cell receptor beta chain was carried out in a study of T cell responses to AZD1222 COVID-19 vaccine. Findings and caveats of the study: With two AZD1222 doses given, Spike-specific TCR breadth and depth both rose.

Some clones are missing from TCRdb's copy, which holds only in-frame ones; the method was immunoSEQ multiplex PCR. Counted here are 180,000 or so clones, roughly 91% occurring once; the ten biggest clones make up roughly 1%. CDR1 is SGHDT, CDR2 YYEEEE, per germline. The CDR3 loop spans 13 amino acids. With 0 bases clipped from V and 8 bases from J, the junction kept 4 bases outside the gene matches. Turning to this clone: What it binds is unknown.

This receptor was taken from an adult who received the MenACWY meningococcal vaccine as a control. Sequences were derived from peripheral blood, sampled 28 days after the second dose of the MenACWY control vaccine. The rearrangement uses TRBV5-6 and TRBJ1-2, with TRBD1 matching 7 bases. CDR3 loop: CASSLDQGEGYTF. CDR3 coding DNA: TGTGCCAGCAGCTTGGATCAGGGGGAAGGCTACACCTTC.